This TCR beta chain was profiled in a study of OX40 agonist ivuxolimab in advanced cancers. The study, taken as a whole, reports: At doses 0.1 to 3.0 mg/kg, CD4+ and CD8+ clones expanded. Some patients who did not respond also had low normalized T-cell clonal expansion.

Trimming removed 0 bases at V and 6 bases at J, with 13 bases between. This CDR3 contains 15 residues. CDR1 SGHKS and CDR2 YYEKEE come from the germline V gene (reference sequence). Sampling times: baseline, cycle 4 day 1, cycle 7 day 1. With respect to this clone: The antigen remains undetermined.

The protocol was immunoSEQ multiplex PCR, while the TCRdb copy is restricted to in-frame clones and leaves out a portion. This sample has approximately 100,000 clones; 91% occur once, and the top ten carry 0.25% to 0.35%. Material: CD4+ or CD8+ T cells sorted from blood, obtained in a trial of the OX40 agonist ivuxolimab. V gene TRBV5-5 combines with J gene TRBJ1-5; tentative D call: TRBD1 (5 bases). This clonotype was sampled from an adult with an advanced solid tumor such as melanoma, head and neck, liver or kidney cancer. CDR3 residues: CASSLATQGGQPQHF. The CDR3 coding sequence is TGTGCCAGCAGCTTGGCAACTCAGGGCGGTCAGCCCCAGCATTTT.